This passage covers 23 T cell receptor beta chains from one sample sequenced in a study of early T cells in non-severe SARS-CoV-2 infection. TCRdb re-derived calls from the 5' RACE reads in MiXCR, one entry per CDR3 protein. The sample carries more than 40,000 distinct CDR3 sequences, 6% to 8.5% recorded once. Sequenced material: whole blood. Receptors were obtained from an adult who was a healthcare worker with PCR-confirmed SARS-CoV-2 infection or an uninfected control (not recorded which).

By share, this clonotype counts as medium-sized (0.01 to 0.1%). The chain recombines TRBV20-1 with TRBJ1-5, with D hard to call. Germline assignment: CDR1 DFQATT and CDR2 SNEGSKA (reference sequence). The CDR3 totals 13 residues. V lost 2 bases and J 4 bases, leaving 9 bases between the germline ends. The CDR3, as DNA: TGCAGTGCTAGATGGCAGCTAAATCAGCCCCAGCATTTT. Protein product: CSARWQLNQPQHF.

This clonotype was detected many times. The rearrangement uses TRBV30 and TRBJ2-1; tentatively, D is TRBD2 (5 bases). The V gene's germline CDR1 is GTSNPN and CDR2 SVGIG (reference sequence). The V end lost 2 bases, the J end lost 6 bases, and 14 bases lay between the germline ends. This CDR3 contains 14 residues. The CDR3 is CAWSRLAISNEQFF. Here the CDR3 DNA reads TGTGCCTGGAGTAGGCTAGCCATAAGCAATGAGCAGTTCTTC.

This clonotype has a count of ten or more. J is TRBJ2-3 and V is TRBV2; D may be TRBD1 (5 bases). CDR3 size: 14 residues. Germline V gives CDR1 SNHLY, CDR2 FYNNEI. Trimming left V 1 base short and J 0 bases short, with 5 bases between. This chain's CDR3 is CASSEGTSTDTQYF. In DNA form, the CDR3 reads TGTGCCAGCAGTGAAGGGACAAGCACAGATACGCAGTATTTT.

Many counts were recorded for this clonotype. The chain combines TRBV11-3 with TRBJ1-1, with D perhaps TRBD1 (5 bases). CDR3 size: 14 residues. With 5 bases removed from V and 0 bases from J, the gap between germline ends came to 10 bases. Germline V gives CDR1 SGHNT, CDR2 YENEEA. The CDR3: CASSRGRLNTEAFF. Here the CDR3 DNA reads TGTGCCAGCAGCCGGGGACGGTTGAACACTGAAGCTTTCTTT.

This clonotype appeared many times. The rearrangement joins TRBV20-1 to TRBJ1-5, with D unresolved. Trimming shortened V by 4 bases and J by 4 bases, and 8 bases separated the two germline ends. CDR1 and CDR2 from the germline V gene are DFQATT and SNEGSKA (reference sequence). The CDR3 has 12 residues. Written as DNA, the CDR3 is TGCAGTGCTAACCGCCTTAATCAGCCCCAGCATTTT. Residues: CSANRLNQPQHF.

This clonotype appeared many times. The DNA of the CDR3 is TGTGCCAGCAGTGAGAGGGCGGCTAATGAAAAACTGTTTTTT. Its protein product is CASSERAANEKLFF. J is TRBJ1-4 and V is TRBV27; D uncertain. V was trimmed by 5 bases and J by 3 bases, leaving 10 bases between them. Germline CDR1 MNHEY, CDR2 SMNVEV (reference sequence). The CDR3 contains 14 residues.

The chain is built from TRBV6-2 or TRBV6-3 and TRBJ1-1; D may be TRBD1 (6 bases). Germline CDR1 reads MNHEY; CDR2 reads SVGEGT. Trimming left V 10 bases short and J 8 bases short, with 14 bases between. This CDR3 contains 11 residues. CDR3 amino acids: CATRQVGEAFF. In DNA, the CDR3 is TGTGCCACCCGACAGGTTGGGGAAGCTTTCTTT.

The rearrangement links TRBV7-9 to TRBJ2-3; the match to TRBD1 covers 8 bases. Germline CDR1 SEHNR, CDR2 FQNEAQ (reference sequence). Unmatched junction bases numbered 12, after V lost 1 base and J lost 3 bases. The CDR3 spans 18 residues. The CDR3 coding sequence is TGTGCCAGCAGCTTAGGATCCTTACAGGGGGGAAGGACAGATACGCAGTATTTT. Residues: CASSLGSLQGGRTDTQYF.

At least ten counts were recorded for this clonotype. The J gene is TRBJ2-2, the V gene TRBV5-5; D is undetermined. CDR1 SGHKS and CDR2 YYEKEE come from the germline V gene (reference sequence). Trimming cost V 6 bases and J 5 bases, with 17 bases left between them. There are 15 residues in the CDR3. The CDR3 is CASTSQLSRTGELFF. The CDR3 DNA follows: TGTGCCAGCACCTCACAACTAAGTAGGACCGGGGAGCTGTTTTTT.

This clonotype has a handful of counts. The genes are TRBV7-2 and TRBJ1-5; TRBD1 is a possible D gene (5 bases). The CDR3 sequence is 14 residues long. The germline V gene has CDR1 SGHTA and CDR2 FQGNSA. The V gene lost 2 bases and the J gene lost 6 bases, with 11 bases spanning the gap. For the CDR3, the DNA is TGTGCCAGCAGCTTATTATCTGGGGGTCAGCCCCAGCATTTT. It encodes CASSLLSGGQPQHF. The complete variable domain, with remaining parts taken from reference TRBV7-2 and TRBJ1-5, reads GAGVSQSPSNKVTEKGKDVELRCDPISGHTALYWYRQSLGQGLEFLIYFQGNSAPDKSGLPSDRFSAERTGGSVSTLTIQRTQQEDSAVYLCASSLLSGGQPQHFGDGTRLSIL.

This chain joins TRBV6-6 and TRBJ2-7; 7 bases are a match to TRBD1. Trimming took 0 bases from V and 2 from J; bases not matched to a gene: 1. CDR1 is MNHNY, CDR2 SVGAGI, per germline (reference sequence). This CDR3 has 14 residues. Written as DNA, the CDR3 is TGTGCCAGCAGTTACTCCAGGGGGACCTACGAGCAGTACTTC. Protein product: CASSYSRGTYEQYF.

This clonotype was seen only a few times. The chain links TRBV5-1 to TRBJ1-2, with D tentatively TRBD1 (5 bases). Germline values: CDR1 SGHRS, CDR2 YFSETQ. This CDR3 has 13 amino acids. Trimming removed 2 bases from V and 5 bases from J, with 10 bases in between. The CDR3 here is CASSFDSEYGYTF. The DNA for the CDR3 is TGCGCCAGCAGCTTTGACAGCGAGTATGGCTACACCTTC. The variable domain in full, completed from reference TRBV5-1 and TRBJ1-2, reads KAGVTQTPRYLIKTRGQQVTLSCSPISGHRSVSWYQQTPGQGLQFLFEYFSETQRNKGNFPGRFSGRQFSNSRSEMNVSTLELGDSALYLCASSFDSEYGYTFGSGTRLTVV.

This clonotype was seen many times. The J gene is TRBJ2-3, the V gene TRBV27; D call uncertain. Trimming pared 7 bases from V and 1 base from J, leaving 18 bases between. The CDR3 runs 16 residues. Germline assignment: CDR1 MNHEY and CDR2 SMNVEV (reference sequence). CDR3 in amino acids: CASTSPMATGTDTQYF. The CDR3 DNA sequence: TGTGCCAGCACTTCACCCATGGCAACGGGCACAGATACGCAGTATTTT.

The CDR3 DNA is TGTGCCAGCCGTGATAGCGGGGGAGAGGAGACCCAGTACTTC. Its protein product is CASRDSGGEETQYF. This chain links TRBV6-2 or TRBV6-3 with TRBJ2-5, with TRBD2 identical over 9 bases. With 8 bases clipped from V and 5 bases from J, the junction kept 9 bases outside the gene matches. Germline-derived CDR1 and CDR2 are MNHEY and SVGEGT. This CDR3 contains 14 residues.

This chain uses TRBV15 with TRBJ1-6; D ambiguous. Germline-derived CDR1 and CDR2 are LNHNV and YYDKDF (reference sequence). V dropped 0 bases and J dropped 8 bases, with 11 bases sitting between them. The CDR3 has 15 residues. The DNA for the CDR3 is TGTGCCACCAGCAGAGATCTGGAATGGGATTCACCCCTCCACTTT. It translates to CATSRDLEWDSPLHF. Complete variable domain (other parts from reference TRBV15 and TRBJ1-6): DAMVIQNPRYQVTQFGKPVTLSCSQTLNHNVMYWYQQKSSQAPKLLFHYYDKDFNNEADTPDNFQSRRPNTSFCFLDIRSPGLGDTAMYLCATSRDLEWDSPLHFGNGTRLTVT.

Ten or more counts support this clonotype. This chain links TRBV20-1 with TRBJ2-5, with D perhaps TRBD2 (7 bases). Germline loops: CDR1 DFQATT, CDR2 SNEGSKA (reference sequence). There are 17 residues in the CDR3. V was clipped by 1 base and J by 5 bases, with 23 bases between them. The CDR3 spells CSARGAPGGQVEETQYF. Written as DNA, the CDR3 is TGCAGTGCTAGAGGTGCTCCCGGGGGGCAGGTGGAGGAGACCCAGTACTTC.

The J gene is TRBJ2-2, the V gene TRBV12-3 or TRBV12-4, with TRBD1 as a possible D gene (6 bases). The CDR3 runs 16 residues. Trimming left V 6 bases short and J 2 bases short, with 16 bases between. This chain's CDR3 is CASSPGRTANTGELFF. The CDR3 DNA sequence: TGTGCCAGCAGCCCCGGCAGGACAGCCAACACCGGGGAGCTGTTTTTT.

This clonotype was seen a few times. V and J are TRBV15 and TRBJ2-5; the D gene could be TRBD1 or TRBD2 (5 bases each). The CDR3 loop spans 13 amino acids. V was shortened by 6 bases and J by 5 bases, with 13 bases between the two germline ends. Germline CDR1 reads LNHNV; CDR2 reads YYDKDF (reference sequence). CDR3 sequence (DNA): TGTGCCACCAGATCAGGGACCAAGGAGACCCAGTACTTC. Protein sequence: CATRSGTKETQYF.

The V gene is TRBV7-2, the J gene TRBJ2-3; TRBD2 matches 9 bases. With V trimmed by 5 bases and J by 3 bases, 15 bases remained unmatched. Germline V gene lookup returns CDR1 SGHTA and CDR2 FQGNSA. This CDR3 has 18 residues. Here the CDR3 DNA reads TGTGCCAGCAGCCCCGGACTAGCGAACCGCCAACGAACAGATACGCAGTATTTT. It yields the protein CASSPGLANRQRTDTQYF.

This clonotype has ten or more counts. The rearrangement uses TRBV9 and TRBJ2-1; maybe TRBD1 (5 bases). The CDR3 is 16 amino acids. The V and J ends lost 0 bases and 4 bases respectively, with 14 bases between them. The V gene's germline CDR1 is SGDLS and CDR2 YYNGEE. CDR3 loop: CASSVGVGVGYNEQFF. CDR3 coding DNA: TGTGCCAGCAGCGTAGGTGTAGGGGTAGGGTACAATGAGCAGTTCTTC.

In the case of this clonotype: This may be a read error, as it is one base from a much larger clone. The chain combines TRBV10-3 with TRBJ2-3, with 14 nucleotides matching TRBD2. The CDR3 runs 16 residues. Losses at the gene ends were 1 base for V and 3 bases for J; bases not matched to a gene: 0. The germline CDR1 and CDR2 sequences are ENHRY and SYGVKD. CDR3 bases: TGTGCCATCAGTGAGTGGACTAGCGGGGGGACAGATACGCAGTATTTT. Protein: CAISEWTSGGTDTQYF.

This clonotype was counted many times. The chain recombines TRBV20-1 with TRBJ1-2; 8 bases line up with TRBD1. J lost 4 bases, V lost 3 bases, and 7 bases had no gene match. The CDR3 has 14 amino acids. CDR1 and CDR2 (germline): DFQATT, SNEGSKA (reference sequence). The CDR3 spells CSARVRGQFYGYTF. CDR3 DNA sequence: TGCAGTGCTAGGGTCAGGGGGCAGTTCTATGGCTACACCTTC.

This clonotype showed up many times. The rearrangement uses TRBV7-2 and TRBJ1-4; the match to TRBD1 covers 9 bases. J lost 8 bases, V lost 5 bases, and 6 bases had no gene match. Germline CDR1 reads SGHTA; CDR2 reads FQGNSA. The CDR3 is 14 residues long. The CDR3 spells CASSQTGGWEKLFF. The CDR3 DNA sequence: TGTGCCAGCAGCCAAACAGGGGGCTGGGAAAAACTGTTTTTT. The full variable domain, its missing parts supplied by reference TRBV7-2 and TRBJ1-4, is GAGVSQSPSNKVTEKGKDVELRCDPISGHTALYWYRQSLGQGLEFLIYFQGNSAPDKSGLPSDRFSAERTGGSVSTLTIQRTQQEDSAVYLCASSQTGGWEKLFFGSGTQLSVL.